A selection of T cell receptor beta chains follows, all from one sample in a study of blood T cell repertoires in COVID-19. Sequencing was performed with immunoSEQ multiplex PCR; in TCRdb, only in-frame clones are kept and a portion is missing. The sample consists of 150,000 to 200,000 clones, about 90% of them appearing once. Sequenced material: peripheral blood. The receptors were sampled from a man aged 55 to 70 with acute or convalescent COVID-19. Both conserved end residues are part of each CDR3. Each record gives: V gene, CDR3 protein.

>TRBV30
CAWSVRGNVFTYEQYF
>TRBV29-1
CSVEVTRGRVNTEAFF
>TRBV12-2
CASRLVPSSYEQYF
>TRBV30
CAWSGLRGANEQFF
>TRBV11-2
CASSPTVQGRQETQYF
>TRBV6-4
CASRRDSDPGDGYTF
>TRBV10-1
CASRGGQSSYNEQFF
>TRBV5-8
CASSLWSKAFF
>TRBV5-1
CASGAGQGFDYGYTF
>TRBV7-2
CASSTRAGPSYEQYF
>TRBV4-1
CASSQVVASSDGYTF
>TRBV12-5
CASGPLLRAAGNTIYF
>TRBV5-8
CASPANYLYRDARGYTF
>TRBV6-5
CASSYSWEGGNGYTF
>TRBV24-1
CATSDFQVYDTEAFF
>TRBV7-2
CASSLAFRGDTQYF
>TRBV5-5
CASGQGASYNEQFF
>TRBV7-2
CASSEDRGNEKLFF
>TRBV7-9
CASSLHGDRGYTF